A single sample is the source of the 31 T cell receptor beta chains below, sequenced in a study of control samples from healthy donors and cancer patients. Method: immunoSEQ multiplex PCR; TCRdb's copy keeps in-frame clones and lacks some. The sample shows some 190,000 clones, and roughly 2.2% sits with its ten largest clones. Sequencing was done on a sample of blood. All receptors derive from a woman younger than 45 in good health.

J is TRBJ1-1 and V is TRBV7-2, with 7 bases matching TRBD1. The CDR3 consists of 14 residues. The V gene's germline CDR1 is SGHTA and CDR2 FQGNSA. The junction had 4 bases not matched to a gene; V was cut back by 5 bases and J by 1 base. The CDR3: CASSPRTGNTEAFF. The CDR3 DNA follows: TGTGCCAGCAGCCCCAGGACAGGGAACACTGAAGCTTTCTTT. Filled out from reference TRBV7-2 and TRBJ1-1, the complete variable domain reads GAGVSQSPSNKVTEKGKDVELRCDPISGHTALYWYRQSLGQGLEFLIYFQGNSAPDKSGLPSDRFSAERTGGSVSTLTIQRTQQEDSAVYLCASSPRTGNTEAFFGQGTRLTVV.

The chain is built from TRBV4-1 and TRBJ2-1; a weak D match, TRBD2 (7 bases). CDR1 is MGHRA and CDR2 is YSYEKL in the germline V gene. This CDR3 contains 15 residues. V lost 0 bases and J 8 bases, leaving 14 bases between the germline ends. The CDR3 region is CASSQEWGAGDEQFF. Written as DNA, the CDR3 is TGCGCCAGCAGCCAAGAGTGGGGGGCGGGAGATGAGCAGTTCTTC.

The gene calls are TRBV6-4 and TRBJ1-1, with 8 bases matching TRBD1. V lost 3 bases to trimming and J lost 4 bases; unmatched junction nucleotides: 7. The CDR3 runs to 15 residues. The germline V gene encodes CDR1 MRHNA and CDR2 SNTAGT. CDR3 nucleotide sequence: TGTGCCAGCAGTGAGGCGGCAGGGGGCATCACTGAAGCTTTCTTT. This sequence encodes CASSEAAGGITEAFF.

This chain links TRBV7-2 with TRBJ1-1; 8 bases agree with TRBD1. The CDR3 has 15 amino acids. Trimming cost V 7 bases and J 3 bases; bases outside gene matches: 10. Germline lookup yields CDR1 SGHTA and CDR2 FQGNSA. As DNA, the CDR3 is TGTGCCAGCACCCCTGTAAACAGGGGGGACACTGAAGCTTTCTTT. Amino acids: CASTPVNRGDTEAFF.

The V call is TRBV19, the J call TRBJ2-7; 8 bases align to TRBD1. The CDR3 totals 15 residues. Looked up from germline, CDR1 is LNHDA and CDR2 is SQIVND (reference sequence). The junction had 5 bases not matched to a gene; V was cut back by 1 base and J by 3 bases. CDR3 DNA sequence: TGTGCCAGTAGTATAGGACAGGGGAGGATCTACGAGCAGTACTTC. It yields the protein CASSIGQGRIYEQYF.

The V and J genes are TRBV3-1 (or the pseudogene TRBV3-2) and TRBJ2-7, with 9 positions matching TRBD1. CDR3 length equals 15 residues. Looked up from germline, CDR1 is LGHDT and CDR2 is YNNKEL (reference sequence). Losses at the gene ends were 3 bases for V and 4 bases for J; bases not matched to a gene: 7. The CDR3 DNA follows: TGTGCCAGCAGCCAGAGAGGGGGGACAGGGTACGAGCAGTACTTC. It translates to CASSQRGGTGYEQYF.

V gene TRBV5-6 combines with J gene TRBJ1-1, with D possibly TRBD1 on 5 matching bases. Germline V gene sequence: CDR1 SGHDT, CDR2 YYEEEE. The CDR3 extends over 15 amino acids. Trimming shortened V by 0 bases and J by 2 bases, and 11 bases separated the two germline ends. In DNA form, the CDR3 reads TGTGCCAGCAGCTTGGACCCGGGACGTAACACTGAAGCTTTCTTT. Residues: CASSLDPGRNTEAFF.

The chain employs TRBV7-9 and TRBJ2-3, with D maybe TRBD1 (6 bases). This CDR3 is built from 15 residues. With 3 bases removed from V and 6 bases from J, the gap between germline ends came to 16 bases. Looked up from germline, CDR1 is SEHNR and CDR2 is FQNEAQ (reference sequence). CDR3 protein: CASSFRNRVKDTQYF. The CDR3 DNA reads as TGTGCCAGCAGCTTCCGGAACAGGGTAAAGGATACGCAGTATTTT.

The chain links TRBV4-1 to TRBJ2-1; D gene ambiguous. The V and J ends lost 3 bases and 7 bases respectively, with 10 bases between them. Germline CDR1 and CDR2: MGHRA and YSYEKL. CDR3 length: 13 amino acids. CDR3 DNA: TGCGCCAGCAGCCACCAAAGTCAAAATGAGCAGTTCTTC. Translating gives CASSHQSQNEQFF.

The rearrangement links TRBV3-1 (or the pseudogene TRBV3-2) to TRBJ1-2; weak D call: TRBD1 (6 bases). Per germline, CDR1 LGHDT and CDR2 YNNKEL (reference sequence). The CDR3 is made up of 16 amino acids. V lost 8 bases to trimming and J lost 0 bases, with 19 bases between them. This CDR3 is CASGTYFRGANYGYTF. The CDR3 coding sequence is TGTGCCAGCGGAACCTACTTCAGGGGAGCTAACTATGGCTACACCTTC.

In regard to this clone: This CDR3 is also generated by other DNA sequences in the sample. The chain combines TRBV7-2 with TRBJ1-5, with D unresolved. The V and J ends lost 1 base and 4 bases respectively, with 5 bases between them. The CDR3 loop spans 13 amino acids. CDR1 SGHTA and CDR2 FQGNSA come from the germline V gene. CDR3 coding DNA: TGTGCCAGCAGCTTAGACGGTAATCAGCCCCAGCATTTT. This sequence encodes CASSLDGNQPQHF.

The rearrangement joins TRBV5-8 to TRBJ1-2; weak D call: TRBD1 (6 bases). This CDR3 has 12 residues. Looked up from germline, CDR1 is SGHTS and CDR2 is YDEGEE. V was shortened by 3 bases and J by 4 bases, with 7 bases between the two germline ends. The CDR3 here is CASSWGAYGYTF. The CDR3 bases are TGTGCCAGCAGCTGGGGGGCCTATGGCTACACCTTC.

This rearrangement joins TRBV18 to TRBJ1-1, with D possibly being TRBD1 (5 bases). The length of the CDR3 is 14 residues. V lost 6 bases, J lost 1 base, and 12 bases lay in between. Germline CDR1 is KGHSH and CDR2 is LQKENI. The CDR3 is CASSPTDRNTEAFF. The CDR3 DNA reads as TGTGCCAGCTCGCCGACAGACCGGAACACTGAAGCTTTCTTT.

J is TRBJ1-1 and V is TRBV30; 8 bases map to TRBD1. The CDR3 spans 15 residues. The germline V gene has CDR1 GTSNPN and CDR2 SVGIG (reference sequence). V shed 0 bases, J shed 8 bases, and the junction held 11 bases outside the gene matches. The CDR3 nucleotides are TGTGCCTGGAGTGTAATAGGGACAGGTAAAGGCGAAGCTTTCTTT. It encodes CAWSVIGTGKGEAFF.

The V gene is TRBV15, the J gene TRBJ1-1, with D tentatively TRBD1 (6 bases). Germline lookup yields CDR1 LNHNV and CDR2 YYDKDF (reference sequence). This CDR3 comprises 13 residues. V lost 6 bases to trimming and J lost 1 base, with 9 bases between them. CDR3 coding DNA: TGTGCCACCAGTATACAGGGGAACACTGAAGCTTTCTTT. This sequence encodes CATSIQGNTEAFF.

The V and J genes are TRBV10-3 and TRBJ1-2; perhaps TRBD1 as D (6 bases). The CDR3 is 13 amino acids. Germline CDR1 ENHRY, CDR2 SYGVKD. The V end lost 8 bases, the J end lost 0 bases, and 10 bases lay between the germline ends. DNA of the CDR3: TGTGCCATCCGGGGGGGCACTAACTATGGCTACACCTTC. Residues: CAIRGGTNYGYTF.

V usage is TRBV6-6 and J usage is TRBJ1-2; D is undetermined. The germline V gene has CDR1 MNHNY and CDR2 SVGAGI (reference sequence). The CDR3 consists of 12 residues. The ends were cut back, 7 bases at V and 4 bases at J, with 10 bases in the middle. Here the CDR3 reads CASNNGVYGYTF. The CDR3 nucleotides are TGTGCCAGCAATAATGGAGTCTATGGCTACACCTTC.

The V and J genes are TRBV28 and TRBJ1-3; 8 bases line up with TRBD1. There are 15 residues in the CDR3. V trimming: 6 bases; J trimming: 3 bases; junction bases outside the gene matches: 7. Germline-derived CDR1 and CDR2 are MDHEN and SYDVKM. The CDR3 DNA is TGTGCCAGCAGGGGTACCGGGACAGGTGGAAACACCATATATTTT. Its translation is CASRGTGTGGNTIYF.

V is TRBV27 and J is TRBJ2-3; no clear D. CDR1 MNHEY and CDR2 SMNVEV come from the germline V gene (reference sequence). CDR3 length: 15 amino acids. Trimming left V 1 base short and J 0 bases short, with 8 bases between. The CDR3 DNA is TGTGCCAGCAGTTTATACTCTCTTAGCACAGATACGCAGTATTTT. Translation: CASSLYSLSTDTQYF.

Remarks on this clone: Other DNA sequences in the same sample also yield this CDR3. In DNA, the CDR3 is TGTGCCAGTAGCCCGGACATTAACACCGGGGAGCTGTTTTTT. Its protein is CASSPDINTGELFF. The rearrangement uses TRBV7-2 and TRBJ2-2; a possible D gene is TRBD1 (5 bases). V lost 9 bases, J lost 2 bases, and 13 bases lay in between. CDR3 length: 14 residues. Germline lookup yields CDR1 SGHTA and CDR2 FQGNSA.

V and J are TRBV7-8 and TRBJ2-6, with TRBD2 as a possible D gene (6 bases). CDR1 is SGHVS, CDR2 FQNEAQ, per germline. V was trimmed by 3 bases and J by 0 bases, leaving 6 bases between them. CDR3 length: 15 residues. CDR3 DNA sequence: TGTGCCAGCAGCTTGGGACTCTCTGGGGCCAACGTCCTGACTTTC. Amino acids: CASSLGLSGANVLTF. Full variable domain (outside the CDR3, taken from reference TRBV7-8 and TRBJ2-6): GAGVSQSPRYKVAKRGQDVALRCDPISGHVSLFWYQQALGQGPEFLTYFQNEAQLDKSGLPSDRFFAERPEGSVSTLKIQRTQQEDSAVYLCASSLGLSGANVLTFGAGSRLTVL.

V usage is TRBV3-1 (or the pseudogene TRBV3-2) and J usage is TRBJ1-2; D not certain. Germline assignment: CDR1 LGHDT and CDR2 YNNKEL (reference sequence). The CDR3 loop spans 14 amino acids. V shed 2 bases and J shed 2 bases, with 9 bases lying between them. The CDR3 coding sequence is TGTGCCAGCAGCCAATACGACGGCAACTATGGCTACACCTTC. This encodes CASSQYDGNYGYTF.

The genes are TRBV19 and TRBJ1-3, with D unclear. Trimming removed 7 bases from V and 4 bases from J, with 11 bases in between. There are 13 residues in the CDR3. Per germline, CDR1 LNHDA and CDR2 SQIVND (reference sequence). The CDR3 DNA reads TGTGCCAGTACGGGTGCTGGAGGAAACACCATATATTTT. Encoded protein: CASTGAGGNTIYF.

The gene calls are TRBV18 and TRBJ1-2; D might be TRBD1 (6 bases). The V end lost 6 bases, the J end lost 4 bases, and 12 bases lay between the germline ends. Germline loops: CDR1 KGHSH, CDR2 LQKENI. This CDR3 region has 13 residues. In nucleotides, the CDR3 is TGTGCCAGCTCCTCTGGGGGCACCTATGGCTACACCTTC. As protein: CASSSGGTYGYTF.

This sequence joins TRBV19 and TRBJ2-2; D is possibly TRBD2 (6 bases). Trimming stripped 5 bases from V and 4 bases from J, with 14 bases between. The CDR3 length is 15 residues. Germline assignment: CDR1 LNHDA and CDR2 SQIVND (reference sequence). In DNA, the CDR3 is TGTGCCAGTAGTCCCCGGGACTTTCCCACCGGGGAGCTGTTTTTT. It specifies CASSPRDFPTGELFF.

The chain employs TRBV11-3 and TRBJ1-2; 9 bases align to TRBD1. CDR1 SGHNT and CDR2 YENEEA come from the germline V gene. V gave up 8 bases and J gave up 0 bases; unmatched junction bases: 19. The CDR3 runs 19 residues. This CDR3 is CASSPGQGMRIVPNYGYTF. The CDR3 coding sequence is TGTGCCAGCTCTCCCGGACAGGGGATGAGGATAGTGCCTAACTATGGCTACACCTTC.

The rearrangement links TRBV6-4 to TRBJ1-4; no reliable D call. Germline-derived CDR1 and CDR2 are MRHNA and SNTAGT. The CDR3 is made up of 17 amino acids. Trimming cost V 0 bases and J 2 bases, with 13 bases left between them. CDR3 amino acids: CASSDSRWTSTNEKLFF. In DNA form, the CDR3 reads TGTGCCAGCAGTGACTCGCGGTGGACGTCGACTAATGAAAAACTGTTTTTT.

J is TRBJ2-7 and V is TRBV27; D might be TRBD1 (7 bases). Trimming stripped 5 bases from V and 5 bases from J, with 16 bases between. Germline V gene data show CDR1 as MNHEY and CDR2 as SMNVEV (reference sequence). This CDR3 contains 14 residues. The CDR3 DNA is TGTGCCAGCAGTCCCCGGAGGGGGCAGAACGAGCAGTACTTC. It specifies CASSPRRGQNEQYF.

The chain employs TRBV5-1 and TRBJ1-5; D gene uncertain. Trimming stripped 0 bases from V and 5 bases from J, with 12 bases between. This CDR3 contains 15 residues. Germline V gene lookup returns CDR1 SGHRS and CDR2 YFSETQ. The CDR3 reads CASSLEAGRYQPQHF. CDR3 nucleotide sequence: TGCGCCAGCAGCTTGGAAGCGGGCCGATATCAGCCCCAGCATTTT.

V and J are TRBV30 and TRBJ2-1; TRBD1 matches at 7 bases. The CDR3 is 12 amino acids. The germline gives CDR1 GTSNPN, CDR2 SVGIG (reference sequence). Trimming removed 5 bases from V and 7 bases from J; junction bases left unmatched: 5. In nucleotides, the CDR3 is TGTGCCTGGGCAGGGGGTGGGAATGAGCAGTTCTTC. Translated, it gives CAWAGGGNEQFF.

For the CDR3, the DNA is TGTGCCAGCAGCCGACACTCAGACTCCTACGAGCAGTACTTC. As protein: CASSRHSDSYEQYF. The chain carries TRBV6-5 and TRBJ2-7; D unclear. With 6 bases removed from V and 0 bases from J, the gap between germline ends came to 12 bases. The V gene's germline CDR1 is MNHEY and CDR2 SVGAGI. CDR3 length equals 14 residues.